This T cell receptor (beta chain) was profiled in a study of cytomegalovirus exposure and HLA in healthy donors. For the study at large: One earlier analysis, a look at 180 million or so T cells, found around 110 million unique TCR beta sequences. Study-level results: Later analysis demonstrated an association between a missense DCLRE1C variant and TCR beta V- and J-gene trimming.

Details on this clone: Its target is unknown.

Vbeta (60) and Jbeta (13) primers were used in the PCR. TCRdb's copy holds only in-frame clones and misses some; the assay was immunoSEQ multiplex PCR. The data contain about 38,000 clones, about 70% of them singletons. The CDR3 loop spans 11 amino acids. In germline, CDR1 is SNHLY, CDR2 FYNNEI. The ends were cut back, 7 bases at V and 4 bases at J, with 7 bases in the middle. The TCR originated in a man aged 25 to 40 in good health and CMV-seronegative. The chain recombines TRBV2 with TRBJ2-5, with a weak D call TRBD2 (5 bases). Sequencing was carried out using PBMCs. The CDR3, as DNA: TGTGCCAGCAAGGGAGTAGAGACCCAGTACTTC. It translates to CASKGVETQYF. Variable domain in full (rest from reference TRBV2 and TRBJ2-5): EPEVTQTPSHQVTQMGQEVILRCVPISNHLYFYWYRQILGQKVEFLVSFYNNEISEKSEIFDDQFSVERPDGSNFTLKIRSTKLEDSAMYFCASKGVETQYFGPGTRLLVL.